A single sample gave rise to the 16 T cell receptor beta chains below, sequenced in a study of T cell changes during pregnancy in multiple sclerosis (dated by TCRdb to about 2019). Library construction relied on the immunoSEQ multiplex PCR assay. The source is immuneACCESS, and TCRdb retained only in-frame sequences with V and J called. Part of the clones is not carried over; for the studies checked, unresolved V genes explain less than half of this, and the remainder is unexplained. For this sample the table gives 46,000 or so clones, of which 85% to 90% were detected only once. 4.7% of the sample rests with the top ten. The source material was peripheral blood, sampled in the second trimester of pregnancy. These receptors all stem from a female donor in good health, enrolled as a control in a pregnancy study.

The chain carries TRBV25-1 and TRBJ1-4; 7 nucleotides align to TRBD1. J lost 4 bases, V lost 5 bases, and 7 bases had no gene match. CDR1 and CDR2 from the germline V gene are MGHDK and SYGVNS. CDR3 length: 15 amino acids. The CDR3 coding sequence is TGTGCCAGCAGTCTTGCCGGGACAGTTAATGAAAAACTGTTTTTT. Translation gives CASSLAGTVNEKLFF.

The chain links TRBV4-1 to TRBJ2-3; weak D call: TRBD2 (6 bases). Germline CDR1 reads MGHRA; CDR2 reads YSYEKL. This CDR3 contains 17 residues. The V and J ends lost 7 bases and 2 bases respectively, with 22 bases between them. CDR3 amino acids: CASISPRAGSLTDTQYF. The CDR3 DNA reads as TGCGCCAGCATCTCCCCGAGGGCGGGAAGCCTCACAGATACGCAGTATTTT.

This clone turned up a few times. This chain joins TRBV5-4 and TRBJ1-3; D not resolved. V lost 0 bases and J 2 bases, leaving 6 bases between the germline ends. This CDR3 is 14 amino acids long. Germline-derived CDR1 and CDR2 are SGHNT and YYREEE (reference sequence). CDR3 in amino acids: CASSLAGAGNTIYF. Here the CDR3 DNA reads TGTGCCAGCAGCTTGGCCGGGGCTGGAAACACCATATATTTT.

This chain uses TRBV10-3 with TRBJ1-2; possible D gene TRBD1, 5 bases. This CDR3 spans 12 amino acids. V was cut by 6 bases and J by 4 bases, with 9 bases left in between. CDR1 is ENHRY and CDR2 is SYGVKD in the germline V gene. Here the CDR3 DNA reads TGTGCCATCAGAGACAGTAGCTATGGCTACACCTTC. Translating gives CAIRDSSYGYTF.

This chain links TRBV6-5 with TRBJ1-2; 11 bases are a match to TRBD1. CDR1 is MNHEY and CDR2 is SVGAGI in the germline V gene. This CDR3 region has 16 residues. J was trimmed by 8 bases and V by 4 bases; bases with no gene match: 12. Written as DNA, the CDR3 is TGTGCCAGCAGTTCCGCGTGGGGGACAGGGGGACAAGGCTACACCTTC. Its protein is CASSSAWGTGGQGYTF.

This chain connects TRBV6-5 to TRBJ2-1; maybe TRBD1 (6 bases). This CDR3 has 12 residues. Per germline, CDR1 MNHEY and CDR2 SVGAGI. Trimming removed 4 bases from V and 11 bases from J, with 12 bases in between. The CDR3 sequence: CASSSTGSQQFF. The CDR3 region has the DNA TGTGCCAGCAGTTCTACAGGGTCCCAGCAGTTCTTC.

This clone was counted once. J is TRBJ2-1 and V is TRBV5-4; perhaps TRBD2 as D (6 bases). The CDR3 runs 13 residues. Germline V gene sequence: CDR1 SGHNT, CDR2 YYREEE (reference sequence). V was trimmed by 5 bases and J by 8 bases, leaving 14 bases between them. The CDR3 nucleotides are TGTGCCAGCAGTCCCCGGGACTTTTATGAGCAGTTCTTC. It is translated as CASSPRDFYEQFF. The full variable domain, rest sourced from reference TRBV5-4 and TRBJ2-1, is ETGVTQSPTHLIKTRGQQVTLRCSSQSGHNTVSWYQQALGQGPQFIFQYYREEENGRGNFPPRFSGLQFPNYSSELNVNALELDDSALYLCASSPRDFYEQFFGPGTRLTVL.

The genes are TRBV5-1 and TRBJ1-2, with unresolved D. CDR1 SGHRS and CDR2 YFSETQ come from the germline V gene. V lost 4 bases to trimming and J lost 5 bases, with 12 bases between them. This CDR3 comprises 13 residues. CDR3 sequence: CASSMEGGYGYTF. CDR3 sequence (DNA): TGCGCCAGCAGCATGGAAGGAGGGTATGGCTACACCTTC. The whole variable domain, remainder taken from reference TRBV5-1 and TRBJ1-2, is KAGVTQTPRYLIKTRGQQVTLSCSPISGHRSVSWYQQTPGQGLQFLFEYFSETQRNKGNFPGRFSGRQFSNSRSEMNVSTLELGDSALYLCASSMEGGYGYTFGSGTRLTVV.

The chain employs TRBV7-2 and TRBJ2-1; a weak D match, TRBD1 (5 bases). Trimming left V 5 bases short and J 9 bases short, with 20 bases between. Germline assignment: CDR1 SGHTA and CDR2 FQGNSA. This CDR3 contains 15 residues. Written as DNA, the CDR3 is TGTGCCAGCAGCCGAAGGACAAACGCCTGGAGTGAGCAGTTCTTC. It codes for CASSRRTNAWSEQFF.

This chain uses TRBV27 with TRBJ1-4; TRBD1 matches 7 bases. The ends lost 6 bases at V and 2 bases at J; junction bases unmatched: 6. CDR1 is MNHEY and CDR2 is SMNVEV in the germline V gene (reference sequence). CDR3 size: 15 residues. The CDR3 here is CASRPRQGTNEKLFF. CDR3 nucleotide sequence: TGTGCCAGCAGACCAAGACAGGGTACTAATGAAAAACTGTTTTTT.

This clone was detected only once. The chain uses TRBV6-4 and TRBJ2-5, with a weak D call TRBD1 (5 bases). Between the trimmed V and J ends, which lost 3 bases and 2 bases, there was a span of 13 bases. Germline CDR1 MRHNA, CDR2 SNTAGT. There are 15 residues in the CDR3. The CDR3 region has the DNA TGTGCCAGCAGTGAGCAGGGTCTTGCACAAGAGACCCAGTACTTC. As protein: CASSEQGLAQETQYF.

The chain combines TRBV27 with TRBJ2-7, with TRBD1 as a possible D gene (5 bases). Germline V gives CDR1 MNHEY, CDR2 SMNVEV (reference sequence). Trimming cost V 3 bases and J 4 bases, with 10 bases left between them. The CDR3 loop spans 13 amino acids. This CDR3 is CASSFRVGYEQYF. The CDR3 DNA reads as TGTGCCAGCAGTTTCAGGGTGGGGTACGAGCAGTACTTC.

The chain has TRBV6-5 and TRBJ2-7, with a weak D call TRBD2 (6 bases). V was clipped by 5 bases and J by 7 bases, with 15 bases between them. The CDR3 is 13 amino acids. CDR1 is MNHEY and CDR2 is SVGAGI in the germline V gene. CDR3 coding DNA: TGTGCCAGCAGTCGACCCGGGGGATTGGAGCAGTACTTC. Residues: CASSRPGGLEQYF.

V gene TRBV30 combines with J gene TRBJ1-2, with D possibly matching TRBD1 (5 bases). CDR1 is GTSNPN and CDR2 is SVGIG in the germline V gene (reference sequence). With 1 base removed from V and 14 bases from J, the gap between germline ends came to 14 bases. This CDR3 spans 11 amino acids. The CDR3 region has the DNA TGTGCCTGGAGTGCCCCGGGGGAGAAAACCTTC. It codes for CAWSAPGEKTF.

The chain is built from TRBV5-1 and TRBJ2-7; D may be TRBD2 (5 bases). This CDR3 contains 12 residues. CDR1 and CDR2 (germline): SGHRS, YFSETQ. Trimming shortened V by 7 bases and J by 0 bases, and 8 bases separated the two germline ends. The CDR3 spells CASSGGSYEQYF. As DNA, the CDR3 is TGCGCCAGCTCCGGAGGCTCCTACGAGCAGTACTTC. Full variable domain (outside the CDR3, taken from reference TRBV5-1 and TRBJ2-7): KAGVTQTPRYLIKTRGQQVTLSCSPISGHRSVSWYQQTPGQGLQFLFEYFSETQRNKGNFPGRFSGRQFSNSRSEMNVSTLELGDSALYLCASSGGSYEQYFGPGTRLTVT.

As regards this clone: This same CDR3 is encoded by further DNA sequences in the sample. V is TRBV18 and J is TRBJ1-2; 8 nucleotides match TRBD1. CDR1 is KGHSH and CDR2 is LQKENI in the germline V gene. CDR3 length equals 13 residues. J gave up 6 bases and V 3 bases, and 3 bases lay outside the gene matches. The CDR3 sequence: CASSPDRVNGYTF. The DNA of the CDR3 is TGTGCCAGCTCACCGGACAGGGTAAATGGCTACACCTTC.